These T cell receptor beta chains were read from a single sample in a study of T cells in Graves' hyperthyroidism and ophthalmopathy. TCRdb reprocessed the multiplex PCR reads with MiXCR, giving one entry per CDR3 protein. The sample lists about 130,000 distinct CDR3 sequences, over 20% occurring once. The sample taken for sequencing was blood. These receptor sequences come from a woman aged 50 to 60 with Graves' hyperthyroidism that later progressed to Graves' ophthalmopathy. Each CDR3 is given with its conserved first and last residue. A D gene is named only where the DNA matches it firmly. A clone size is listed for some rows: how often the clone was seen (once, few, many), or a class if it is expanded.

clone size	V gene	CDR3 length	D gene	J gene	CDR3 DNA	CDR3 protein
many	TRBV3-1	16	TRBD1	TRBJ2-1	TGTGCCAGCAGCCACTTCACAGGGGTTGACGTCAATGAGCAGTTCTTC	CASSHFTGVDVNEQFF
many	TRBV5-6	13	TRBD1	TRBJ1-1	TGTGCCAGCAGCTTGTCGGGACAGAGGGAAGCTTTCTTT	CASSLSGQREAFF
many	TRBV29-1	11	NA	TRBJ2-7	TGCAGCGTGTACCGGGACTACGAGCAGTACTTC	CSVYRDYEQYF
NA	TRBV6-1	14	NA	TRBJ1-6	TGTGCCAGCAGTGAAGCCCCAGGGAAACCACCCCTCCACTTT	CASSEAPGKPPLHF
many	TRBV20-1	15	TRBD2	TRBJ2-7	TGCAGTGCTGCCAAAACTAGCGGGCAACACTACGAGCAGTACTTC	CSAAKTSGQHYEQYF
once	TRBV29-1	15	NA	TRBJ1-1	TGCAGCGTACGGCCCTCACACGGGAAAACAGGTGAAGCTTTCTTT	CSVRPSHGKTGEAFF
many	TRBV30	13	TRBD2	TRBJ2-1	TGTGCCTGGATGCTAGCGGGAAAGAATGAGCAGTTCTTC	CAWMLAGKNEQFF
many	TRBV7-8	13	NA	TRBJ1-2	TGTGCCAGCAGCTTAGCGGGGATGGTGGGCTACACCTTC	CASSLAGMVGYTF
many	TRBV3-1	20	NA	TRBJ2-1	TGTGCCAGCAGCCCAACCTATAAGGGGGTTTTAGGGGGTTTAATCAATGAGCAGTTCTTC	CASSPTYKGVLGGLINEQFF
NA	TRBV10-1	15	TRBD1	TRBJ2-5	TGCGCCAGCAGCTCCGGACAGGGGGTGCAAGAGACCCAGTACTTC	CASSSGQGVQETQYF
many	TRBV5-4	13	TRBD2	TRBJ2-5	TGTGCCAGCAGGCCTACTAGCGGTGGGACCCAGTACTTC	CASRPTSGGTQYF
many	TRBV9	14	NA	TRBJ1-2	TGTGCCAGCAGTCCAGGCCGGGCTAACTATGGCTACACCTTC	CASSPGRANYGYTF
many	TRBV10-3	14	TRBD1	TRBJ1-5	TGTGCCATCGGGGATGGGGGACAGACACGTCTCCAGCATTTT	CAIGDGGQTRLQHF
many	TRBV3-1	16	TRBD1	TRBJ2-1	TGTGCCAGCAGCCAGGACCCGGGACAGGCGTACAATGAGCAGTTCTTC	CASSQDPGQAYNEQFF
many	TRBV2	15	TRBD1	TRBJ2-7	TGTGCCAGCAGTGAAAGAGACAGGGTGGTCTACGAGCAGTACTTC	CASSERDRVVYEQYF
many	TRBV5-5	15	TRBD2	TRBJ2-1	TGTGCCAGCAGCTTGGGGCTAGCGGGAGAAGGGGAGCAGTTCTTC	CASSLGLAGEGEQFF
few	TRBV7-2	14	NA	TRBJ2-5	TGTGCCAGCAGCTTAGACAGGGCAGGGGAGACCCAGTACTTC	CASSLDRAGETQYF
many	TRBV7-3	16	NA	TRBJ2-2	TGTGCCAGCAGCTTAACTTCGGGTTATGGTGCCGGGGAGCTGTTTTTT	CASSLTSGYGAGELFF
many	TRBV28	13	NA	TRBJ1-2	TGTGCCAGCAGTTTACGGACGGTCTATGGCTACACCTTC	CASSLRTVYGYTF
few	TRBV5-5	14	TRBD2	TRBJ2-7	TGTGCCAGCAGCTTGGAGGGAGGGCCGTTCGAGCAGCACTTC	CASSLEGGPFEQHF
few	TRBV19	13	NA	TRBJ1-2	TGTGCCAGTAGTCGGACAGTGGACTATGGCTACACCTTC	CASSRTVDYGYTF
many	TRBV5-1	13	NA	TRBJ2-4	TGCGCCAGCAGCTTGGCTCCGGATCGCCTTCAGTACTTC	CASSLAPDRLQYF
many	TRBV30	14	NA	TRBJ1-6	TGTGCCTGGAGTCACCCAGCAGGCGAATCACCCCTCCACTTT	CAWSHPAGESPLHF
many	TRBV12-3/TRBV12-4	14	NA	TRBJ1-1	TGTGCCAGCAGTTTAGGACTGTCGAACACTGAAGCTTTCTTT	CASSLGLSNTEAFF
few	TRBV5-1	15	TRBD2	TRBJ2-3	TGCGCCAGCAGCCCGGCTCTAGCGGGAGGGGGTACGCAGTATTTT	CASSPALAGGGTQYF
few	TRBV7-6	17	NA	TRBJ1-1	TGTGCCAGCAGCTTAGGAGGCAGGGGAGGCCCGAACACTGAAGCTTTCTTT	CASSLGGRGGPNTEAFF
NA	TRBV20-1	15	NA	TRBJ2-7	TGCAGTGCTAGAGACCCCGACCTAAAACCCTACGAGCAGTACTTC	CSARDPDLKPYEQYF
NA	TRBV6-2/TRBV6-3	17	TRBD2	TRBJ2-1	TGTGCCAGCAGTGGTATGGGGGCGGGACTAGGATTCAATGAGCAGTTCTTC	CASSGMGAGLGFNEQFF
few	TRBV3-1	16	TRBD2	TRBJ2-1	TGTGCCAGCAGCCAATACCGCGGGAGGGGGAACAATGAGCAGTTCTTC	CASSQYRGRGNNEQFF
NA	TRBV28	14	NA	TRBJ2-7	TGTGCCAGCAGTGCGAGGGGGGGGGCGCAGGAGCAGTACTTC	CASSARGGAQEQYF
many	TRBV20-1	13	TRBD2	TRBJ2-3	TGCAGTATTGTAGCGGGAGTGGCAGATACGCAGTATTTT	CSIVAGVADTQYF
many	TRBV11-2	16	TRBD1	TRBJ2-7	TGTGCCAGCAGCCCTATCAGGGGGCCCGATGGCTACGAGCAGTACTTC	CASSPIRGPDGYEQYF
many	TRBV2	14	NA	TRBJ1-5	TGTGCCAGCAGTGAAGCGGGGATTAATCAGCCCCAGCATTTT	CASSEAGINQPQHF
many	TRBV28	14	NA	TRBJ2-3	TGTGCCAGCAGTCGGCTCGGAGATTTAGATACGCAGTATTTT	CASSRLGDLDTQYF
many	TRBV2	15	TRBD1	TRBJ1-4	TGTGCCAGCAAAAGACGGGACAGTCTAAATGAAAAACTGTTTTTT	CASKRRDSLNEKLFF
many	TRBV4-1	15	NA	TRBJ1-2	TGCGCCAGCAGCCAAGATGGGTCAGGCGACTATGGCTACACCTTC	CASSQDGSGDYGYTF